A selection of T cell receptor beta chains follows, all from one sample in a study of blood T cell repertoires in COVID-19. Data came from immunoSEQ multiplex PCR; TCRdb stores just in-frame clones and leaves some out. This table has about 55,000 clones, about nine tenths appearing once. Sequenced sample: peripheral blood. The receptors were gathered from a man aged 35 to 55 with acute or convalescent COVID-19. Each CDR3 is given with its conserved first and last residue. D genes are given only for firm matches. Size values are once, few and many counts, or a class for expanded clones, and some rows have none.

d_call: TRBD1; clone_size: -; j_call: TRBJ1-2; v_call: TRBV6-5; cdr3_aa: CASSYRQGQGGKSYTF; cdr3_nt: TGTGCCAGCAGTTACCGCCAGGGGCAGGGGGGTAAGAGCTACACCTTC
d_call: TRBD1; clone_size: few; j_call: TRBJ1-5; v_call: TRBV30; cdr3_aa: CAWSFPGTGNNQPQHF; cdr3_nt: TGTGCCTGGAGTTTCCCCGGGACAGGGAACAATCAGCCCCAGCATTTT
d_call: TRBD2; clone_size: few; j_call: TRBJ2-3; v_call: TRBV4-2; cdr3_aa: CASSQQGGRDTDTQYF; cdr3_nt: TGTGCCAGCAGCCAACAGGGCGGGAGGGACACAGATACGCAGTATTTT
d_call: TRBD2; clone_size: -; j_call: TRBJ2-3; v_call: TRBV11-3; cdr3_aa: CASSPITWTSGSTDTQYF; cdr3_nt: TGTGCCAGCAGCCCCATCACTTGGACTAGCGGGAGCACAGATACGCAGTATTTT
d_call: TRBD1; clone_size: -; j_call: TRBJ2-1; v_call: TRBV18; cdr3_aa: CASSPDRDRYNEQFF; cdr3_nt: TGTGCCAGCTCCCCGGACAGGGACCGATACAATGAGCAGTTCTTC
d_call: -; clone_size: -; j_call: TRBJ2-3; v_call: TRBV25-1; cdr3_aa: CASSESVQTGQYF; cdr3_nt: TGTGCCAGCAGTGAATCTGTCCAGACGGGGCAGTATTTT
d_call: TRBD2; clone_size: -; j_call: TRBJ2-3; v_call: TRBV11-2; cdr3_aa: CASSFFVTSGSSTDTQYF; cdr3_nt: TGTGCCAGCAGCTTCTTCGTGACTAGCGGGAGTAGCACAGATACGCAGTATTTT
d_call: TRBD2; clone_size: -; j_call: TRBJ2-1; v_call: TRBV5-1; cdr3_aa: CASTPQVGGNYNEQFF; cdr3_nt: TGCGCCAGCACCCCCCAGGTGGGAGGGAACTACAATGAGCAGTTCTTC
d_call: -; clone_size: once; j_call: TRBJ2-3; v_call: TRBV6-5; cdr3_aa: CASSSQADTQYF; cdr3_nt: TGTGCCAGCAGTTCACAGGCAGATACGCAGTATTTT
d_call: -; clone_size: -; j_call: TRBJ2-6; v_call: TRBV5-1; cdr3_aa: CGTRVAVSGANVLTF; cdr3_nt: TGCGGCACCCGGGTAGCGGTCTCTGGGGCCAACGTCCTGACTTTC
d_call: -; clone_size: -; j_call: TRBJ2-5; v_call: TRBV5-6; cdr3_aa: CASSWADREVETQYF; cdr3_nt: TGTGCCAGCAGCTGGGCGGATCGGGAAGTTGAGACCCAGTACTTC
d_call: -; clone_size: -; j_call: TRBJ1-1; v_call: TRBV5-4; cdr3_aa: CASSKGQIGSTEAFF; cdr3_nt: TGTGCCAGCAGCAAAGGACAGATTGGGAGCACTGAAGCTTTCTTT
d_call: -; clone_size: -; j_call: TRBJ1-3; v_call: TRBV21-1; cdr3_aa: CASSKGRGNTIYF; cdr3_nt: TGTGCCAGCAGCAAAGGGAGAGGCAACACCATATATTTT
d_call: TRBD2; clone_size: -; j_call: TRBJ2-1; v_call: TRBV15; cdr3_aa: CATSRIAAGGNEQFF; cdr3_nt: TGTGCCACCAGCAGGATAGCAGCGGGAGGGAACGAGCAGTTCTTC
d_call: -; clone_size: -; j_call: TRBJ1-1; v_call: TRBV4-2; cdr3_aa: CASSQGSHTEAFF; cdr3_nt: TGTGCCAGCAGCCAAGGTTCTCACACTGAAGCTTTCTTT
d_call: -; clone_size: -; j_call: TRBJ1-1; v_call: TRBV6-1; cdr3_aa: CASSDSQLNTEAFF; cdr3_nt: TGTGCCAGCAGTGATTCGCAGTTGAACACTGAAGCTTTCTTT
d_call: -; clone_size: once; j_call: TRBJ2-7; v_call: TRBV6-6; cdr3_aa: CASSKGPGALGYEQYF; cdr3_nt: TGTGCCAGCAGTAAAGGGCCAGGGGCCCTAGGGTACGAGCAGTACTTC
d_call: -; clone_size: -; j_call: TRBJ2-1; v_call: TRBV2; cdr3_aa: CASSEVTGYNEQFF; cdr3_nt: TGTGCCAGCAGTGAAGTAACCGGCTACAATGAGCAGTTCTTC
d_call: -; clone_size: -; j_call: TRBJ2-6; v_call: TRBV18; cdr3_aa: CASSLQNRGTAGANVLTF; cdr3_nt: TGTGCCAGCTCACTTCAGAATCGGGGGACGGCTGGGGCCAACGTCCTGACTTTC
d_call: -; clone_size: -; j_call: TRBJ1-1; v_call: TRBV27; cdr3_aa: CASGLRQNTEAFF; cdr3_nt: TGTGCCAGCGGACTCAGACAGAACACTGAAGCTTTCTTT
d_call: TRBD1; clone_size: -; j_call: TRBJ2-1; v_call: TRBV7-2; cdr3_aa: CASSRGRGQGQNEQFF; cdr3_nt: TGTGCCAGCAGCCGGGGGCGGGGACAGGGTCAAAATGAGCAGTTCTTC
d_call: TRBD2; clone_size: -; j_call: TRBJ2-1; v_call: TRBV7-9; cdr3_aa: CASSLPRTSGRDYNEQFF; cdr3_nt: TGTGCCAGCAGCTTACCCCGGACTAGCGGGAGGGACTACAATGAGCAGTTCTTC
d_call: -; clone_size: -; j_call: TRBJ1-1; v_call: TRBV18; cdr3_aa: CASSHDMNTEAFF; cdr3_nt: TGTGCCAGCTCACATGACATGAACACTGAAGCTTTCTTT
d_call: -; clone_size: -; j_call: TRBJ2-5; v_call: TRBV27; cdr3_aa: CASRGPTIETQYF; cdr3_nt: TGTGCCAGCAGGGGGCCCACGATAGAGACCCAGTACTTC
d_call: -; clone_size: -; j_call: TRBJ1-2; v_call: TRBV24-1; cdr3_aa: CATSDFRGFGYTF; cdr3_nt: TGTGCCACCAGTGATTTCAGGGGTTTTGGCTACACCTTC
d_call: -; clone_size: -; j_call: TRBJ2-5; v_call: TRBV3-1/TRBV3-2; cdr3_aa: CASSQGPNQETQYF; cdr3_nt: TGTGCCAGCAGCCAGGGGCCTAACCAAGAGACCCAGTACTTC
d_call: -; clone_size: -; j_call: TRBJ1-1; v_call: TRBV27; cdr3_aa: CASSPVPPGEVLNTEAFF; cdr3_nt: TGTGCCAGCAGTCCGGTACCCCCCGGGGAGGTACTTAACACTGAAGCTTTCTTT